This T cell receptor (beta chain) appears in the sequencing data of a study of blood T cell repertoires in COVID-19. Study in general: Sites in the United States, Italy and Spain provided acute and convalescent COVID-19 samples.

Generated by immunoSEQ multiplex PCR, the TCRdb table keeps only in-frame clones and is missing some. This sample has roughly 40,000 clones; 85% to 95% occur once, and the top ten carry 4.5% to 6.5%. This clone was recorded only once. Germline CDR1 is LGHDT and CDR2 is YNNKEL (reference sequence). The CDR3 consists of 12 residues. With 3 bases removed from V and 4 bases from J, the gap between germline ends came to 6 bases. The specimen sequenced was peripheral blood. The origin of this receptor is a human donor in a cohort sampled during active COVID-19. This chain joins TRBV3-1 (or the pseudogene TRBV3-2) and TRBJ1-1; D ambiguous. The CDR3 loop reads CASSQPGTEAFF. CDR3 DNA: TGTGCCAGCAGCCAGCCGGGCACTGAAGCTTTCTTT.